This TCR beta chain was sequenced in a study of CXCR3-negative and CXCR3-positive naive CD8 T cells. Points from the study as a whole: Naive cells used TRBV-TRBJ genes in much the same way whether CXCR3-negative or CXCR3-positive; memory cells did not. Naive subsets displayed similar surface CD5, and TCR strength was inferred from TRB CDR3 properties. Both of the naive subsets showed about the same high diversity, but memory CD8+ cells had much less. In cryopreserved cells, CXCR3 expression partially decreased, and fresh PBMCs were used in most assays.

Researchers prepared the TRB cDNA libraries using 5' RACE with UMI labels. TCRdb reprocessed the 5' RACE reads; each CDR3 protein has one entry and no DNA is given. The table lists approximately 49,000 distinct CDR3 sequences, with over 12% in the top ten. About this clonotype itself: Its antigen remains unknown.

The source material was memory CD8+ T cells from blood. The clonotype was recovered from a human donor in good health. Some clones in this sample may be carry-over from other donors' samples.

Here the CDR3 reads CATSDVDRGPADTQYF. This chain joins TRBV24-1 and TRBJ2-3; the D gene TCRdb calls, TRBD1, cannot be checked with no DNA. Germline V gene data show CDR1 as KGHDR and CDR2 as SFDVKD. CDR3 size: 16 residues.